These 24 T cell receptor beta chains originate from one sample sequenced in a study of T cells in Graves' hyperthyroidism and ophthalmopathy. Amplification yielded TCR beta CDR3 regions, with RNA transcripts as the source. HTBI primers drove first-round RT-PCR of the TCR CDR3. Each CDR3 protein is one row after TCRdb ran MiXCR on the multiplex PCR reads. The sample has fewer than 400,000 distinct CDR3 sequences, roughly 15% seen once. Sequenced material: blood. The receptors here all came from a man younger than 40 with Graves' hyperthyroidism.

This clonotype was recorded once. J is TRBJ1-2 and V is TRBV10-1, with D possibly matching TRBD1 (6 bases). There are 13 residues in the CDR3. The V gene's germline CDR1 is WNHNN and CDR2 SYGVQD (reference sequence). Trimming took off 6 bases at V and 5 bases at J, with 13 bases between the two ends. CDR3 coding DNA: TGCGCCAGCAGCCAGGACAGACTGTATGGCTACACCTTC. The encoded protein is CASSQDRLYGYTF.

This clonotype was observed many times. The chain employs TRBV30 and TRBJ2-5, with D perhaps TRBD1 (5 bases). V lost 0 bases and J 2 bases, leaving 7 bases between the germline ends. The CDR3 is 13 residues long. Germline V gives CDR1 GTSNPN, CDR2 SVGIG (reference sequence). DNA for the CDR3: TGTGCCTGGAGTGTAGACAGTCAAGAGACCCAGTACTTC. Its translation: CAWSVDSQETQYF. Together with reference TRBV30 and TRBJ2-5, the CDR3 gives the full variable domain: SQTIHQWPATLVQPVGSPLSLECTVEGTSNPNLYWYRQAAGRGLQLLFYSVGIGQISSEVPQNLSASRPQDRQFILSSKKLLLSDSGFYLCAWSVDSQETQYFGPGTRLLVL.

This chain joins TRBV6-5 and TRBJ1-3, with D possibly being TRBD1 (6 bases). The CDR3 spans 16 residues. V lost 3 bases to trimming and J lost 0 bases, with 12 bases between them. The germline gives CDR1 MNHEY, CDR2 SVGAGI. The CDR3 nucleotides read TGTGCCAGCAGTTATCTTCGGGGGGCCTCTGGAAACACCATATATTTT. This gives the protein CASSYLRGASGNTIYF.

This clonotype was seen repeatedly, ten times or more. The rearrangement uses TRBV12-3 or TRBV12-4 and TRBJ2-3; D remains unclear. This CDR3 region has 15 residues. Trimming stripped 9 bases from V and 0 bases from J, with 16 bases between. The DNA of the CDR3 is TGTGCCAGTGCGAGCGTCTGGCCTAGCACAGATACGCAGTATTTT. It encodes CASASVWPSTDTQYF.

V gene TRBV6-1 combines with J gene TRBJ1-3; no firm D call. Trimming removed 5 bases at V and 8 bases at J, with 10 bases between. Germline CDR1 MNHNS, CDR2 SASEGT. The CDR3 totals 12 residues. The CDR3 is CASSTPPDTIYF. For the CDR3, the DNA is TGTGCCAGCAGTACCCCCCCGGACACCATATATTTT.

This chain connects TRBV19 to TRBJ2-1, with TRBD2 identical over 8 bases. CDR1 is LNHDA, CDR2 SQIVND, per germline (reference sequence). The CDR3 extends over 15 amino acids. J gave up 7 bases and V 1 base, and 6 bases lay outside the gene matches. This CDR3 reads CASSIGGTRLNEQFF. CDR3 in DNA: TGTGCCAGTAGTATAGGGGGGACTAGGTTGAATGAGCAGTTCTTC.

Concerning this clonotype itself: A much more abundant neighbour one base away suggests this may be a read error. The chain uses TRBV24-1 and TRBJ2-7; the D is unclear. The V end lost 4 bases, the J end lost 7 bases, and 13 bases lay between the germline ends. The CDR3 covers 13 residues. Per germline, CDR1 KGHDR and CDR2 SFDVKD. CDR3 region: CATSETRTVEQYF. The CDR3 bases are TGTGCCACCAGTGAAACCAGGACGGTGGAGCAGTACTTC.

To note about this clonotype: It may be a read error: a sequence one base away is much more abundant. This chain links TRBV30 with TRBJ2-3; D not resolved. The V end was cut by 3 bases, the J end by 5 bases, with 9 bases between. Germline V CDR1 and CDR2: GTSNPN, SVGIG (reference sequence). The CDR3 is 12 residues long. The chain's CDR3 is CAWRGYVDTQYF. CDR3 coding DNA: TGTGCCTGGAGAGGTTACGTAGATACGCAGTATTTT. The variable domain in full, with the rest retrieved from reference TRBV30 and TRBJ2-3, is SQTIHQWPATLVQPVGSPLSLECTVEGTSNPNLYWYRQAAGRGLQLLFYSVGIGQISSEVPQNLSASRPQDRQFILSSKKLLLSDSGFYLCAWRGYVDTQYFGPGTRLTVL.

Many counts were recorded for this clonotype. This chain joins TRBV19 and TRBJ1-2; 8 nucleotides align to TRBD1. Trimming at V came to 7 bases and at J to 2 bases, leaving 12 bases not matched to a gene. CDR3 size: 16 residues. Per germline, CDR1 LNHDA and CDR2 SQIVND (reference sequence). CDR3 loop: CASTVRQGLPNYGYTF. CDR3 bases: TGTGCCAGTACCGTCCGACAGGGGCTCCCGAACTATGGCTACACCTTC.

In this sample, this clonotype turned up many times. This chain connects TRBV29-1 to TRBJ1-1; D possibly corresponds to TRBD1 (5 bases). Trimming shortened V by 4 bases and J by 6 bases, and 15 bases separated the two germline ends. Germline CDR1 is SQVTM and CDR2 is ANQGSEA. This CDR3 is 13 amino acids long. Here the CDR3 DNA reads TGCAGCGTTGCGCAGGGCGATGACGCTGAAGCTTTCTTT. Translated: CSVAQGDDAEAFF.

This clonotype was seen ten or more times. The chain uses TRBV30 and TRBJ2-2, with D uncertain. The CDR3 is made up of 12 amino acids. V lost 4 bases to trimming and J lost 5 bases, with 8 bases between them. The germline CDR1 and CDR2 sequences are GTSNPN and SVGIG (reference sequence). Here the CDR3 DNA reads TGTGCCTGGAAATGGCAAACCGGGGAGCTGTTTTTT. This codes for CAWKWQTGELFF.

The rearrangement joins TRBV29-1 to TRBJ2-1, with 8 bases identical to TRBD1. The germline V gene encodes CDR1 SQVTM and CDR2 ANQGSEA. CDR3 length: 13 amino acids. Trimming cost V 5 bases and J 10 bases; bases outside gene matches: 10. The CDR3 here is CSVLGQDFYEQFF. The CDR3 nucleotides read TGCAGCGTTCTGGGACAGGATTTCTACGAGCAGTTCTTC.

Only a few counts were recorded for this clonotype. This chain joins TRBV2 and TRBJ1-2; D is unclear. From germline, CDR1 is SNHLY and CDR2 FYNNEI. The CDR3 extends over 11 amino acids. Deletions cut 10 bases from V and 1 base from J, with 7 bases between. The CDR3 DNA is TGTGCCATCGTGGATAACTATGGCTACACCTTC. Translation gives CAIVDNYGYTF.

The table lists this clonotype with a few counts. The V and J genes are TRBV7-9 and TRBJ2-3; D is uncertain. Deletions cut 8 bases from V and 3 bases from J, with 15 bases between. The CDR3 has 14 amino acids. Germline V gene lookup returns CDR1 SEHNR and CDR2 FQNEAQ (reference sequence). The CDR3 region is CASRLSRVTDTQYF. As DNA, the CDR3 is TGTGCCAGCCGCCTCAGTAGAGTGACAGATACGCAGTATTTT.

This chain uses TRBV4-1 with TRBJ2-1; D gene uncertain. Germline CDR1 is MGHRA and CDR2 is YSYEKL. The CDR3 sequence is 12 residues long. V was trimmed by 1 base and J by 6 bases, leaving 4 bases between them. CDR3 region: CASSQGPNEQFF. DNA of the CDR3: TGCGCCAGCAGCCAAGGTCCCAATGAGCAGTTCTTC.

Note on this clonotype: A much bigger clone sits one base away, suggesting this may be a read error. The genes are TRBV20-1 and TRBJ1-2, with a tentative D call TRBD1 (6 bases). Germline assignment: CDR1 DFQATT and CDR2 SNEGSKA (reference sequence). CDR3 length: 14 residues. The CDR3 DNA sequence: TGCAGTGCTTCAGGCGGGACATCTAACCATGGCTACACCTTC. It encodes CSASGGTSNHGYTF.

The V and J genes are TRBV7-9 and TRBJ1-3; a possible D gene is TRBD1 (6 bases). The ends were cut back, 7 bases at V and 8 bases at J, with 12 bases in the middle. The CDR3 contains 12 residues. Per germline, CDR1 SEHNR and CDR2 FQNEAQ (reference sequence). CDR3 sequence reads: CASTLGADTIYF. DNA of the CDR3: TGTGCCAGCACCCTGGGGGCGGACACCATATATTTT.

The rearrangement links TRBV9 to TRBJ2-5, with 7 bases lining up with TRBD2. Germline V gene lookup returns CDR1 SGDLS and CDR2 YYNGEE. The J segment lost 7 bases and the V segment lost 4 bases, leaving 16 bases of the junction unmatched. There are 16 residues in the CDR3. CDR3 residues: CASSRTGTTGVGTQYF. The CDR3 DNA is TGTGCCAGCAGCCGGACCGGGACTACCGGCGTTGGGACCCAGTACTTC.

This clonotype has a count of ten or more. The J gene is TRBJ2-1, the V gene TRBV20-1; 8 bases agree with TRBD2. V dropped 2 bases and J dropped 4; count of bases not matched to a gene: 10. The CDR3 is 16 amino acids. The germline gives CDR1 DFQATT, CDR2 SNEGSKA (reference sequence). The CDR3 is CSARTFGSGSYNEQFF. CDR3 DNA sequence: TGCAGTGCTAGAACATTCGGGAGCGGGAGTTACAATGAGCAGTTCTTC.

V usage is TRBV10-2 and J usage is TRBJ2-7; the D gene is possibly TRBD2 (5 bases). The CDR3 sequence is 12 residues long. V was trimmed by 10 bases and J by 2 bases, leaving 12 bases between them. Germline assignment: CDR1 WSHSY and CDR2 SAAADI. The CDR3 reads CATTGVTYEQYF. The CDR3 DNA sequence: TGCGCCACGACCGGGGTGACCTACGAGCAGTACTTC.

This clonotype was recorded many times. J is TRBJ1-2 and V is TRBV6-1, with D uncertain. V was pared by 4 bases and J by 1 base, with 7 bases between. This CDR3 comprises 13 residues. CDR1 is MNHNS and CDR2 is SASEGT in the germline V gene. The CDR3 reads CASSATVNYGYTF. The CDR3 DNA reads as TGTGCCAGCAGTGCGACGGTTAACTATGGCTACACCTTC.

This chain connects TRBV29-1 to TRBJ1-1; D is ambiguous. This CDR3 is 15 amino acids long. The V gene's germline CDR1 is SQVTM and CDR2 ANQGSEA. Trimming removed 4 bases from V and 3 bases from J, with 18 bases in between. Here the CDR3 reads CSVGPEPPRDTEAFF. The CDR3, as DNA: TGCAGCGTTGGACCCGAGCCCCCTCGGGACACTGAAGCTTTCTTT.

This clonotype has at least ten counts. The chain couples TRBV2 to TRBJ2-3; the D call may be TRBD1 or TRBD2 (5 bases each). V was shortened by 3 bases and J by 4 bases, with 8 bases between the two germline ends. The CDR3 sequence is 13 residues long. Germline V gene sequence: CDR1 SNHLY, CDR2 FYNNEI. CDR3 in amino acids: CASSDRGPDTQYF. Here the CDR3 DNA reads TGTGCCAGCAGTGATAGGGGACCAGATACGCAGTATTTT.

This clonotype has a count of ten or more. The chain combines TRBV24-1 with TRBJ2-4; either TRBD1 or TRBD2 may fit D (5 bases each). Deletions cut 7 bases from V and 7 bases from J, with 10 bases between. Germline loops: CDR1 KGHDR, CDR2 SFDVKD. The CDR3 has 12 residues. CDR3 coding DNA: TGTGCCACCAGCGAGGGGACGAACATTCAGTACTTC. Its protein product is CATSEGTNIQYF.